This TCR beta chain was recorded in a study of human T cells and chemical hapten exposure. Study-level findings and limits: It should be noted that donors had alopecia, so their immune response may differ from healthy people's.

The CDR3 is 17 amino acids. This clonotype occurred a few times. Its specificity is not known. Time point noted: patch test 1, 2 weeks after DPC sensitization. The treatment denotes: therapeutic diphenylcyclopropenone sensitization with weekly scalp DPC. The study's library attached unique molecular identifiers to single cDNA molecules. TCRdb re-called the RACE reads with MiXCR, one entry per CDR3 protein. The sample shows 75,000 to 100,000 distinct CDR3 sequences, roughly 12% of them seen only once. The source was whole blood, collected in connection with sensitization to the hapten diphenylcyclopropenone (DPC). This receptor was taken from a woman in her 40s with alopecia areata. Some clones in this sample may be carry-over from other donors' samples. The genes are TRBV21-1 and TRBJ2-7; TRBD2 is the table's D call and was not checked against the DNA. TRBV21-1 is a listed pseudogene. DNA of the CDR3: TGTGCCAGCAGCAACCCCCCGGTAGCGGGAAACTCCTACGAGCAGTACTTC. Encoded protein: CASSNPPVAGNSYEQYF.